Listed below are T cell receptor beta chains from one sample, sequenced in a study of beta chain features in type 1 diabetes. Some clones are missing from TCRdb's copy, which holds only in-frame ones; the method was immunoSEQ multiplex PCR. The sample includes about 160,000 clones, roughly 9% of them seen just once. The sequencing sample was made of central memory CD4+ T cells from blood. Receptors originate from a woman aged 25 to 39 with type 1 diabetes. Each CDR3 is given with its conserved first and last residue. D genes are given only for firm matches. Where a row states a size, it is once, few, many or the class of an expanded clone; other rows omit it.

d_call j_call v_call clone_size cdr3_nt cdr3_aa
TRBD1 TRBJ2-7 TRBV7-2 few TGTGCCAGCAGCGCGGCGACAGGGTTCTACGAGCAGTACTTC CASSAATGFYEQYF
NA TRBJ1-1 TRBV18 NA TGTGCCAGCTCACGAACACAGGAGAACACTGAAGCTTTCTTT CASSRTQENTEAFF
NA TRBJ2-4 TRBV7-6 few TGTGCCAGCAGCTTGCTTCAGGGGTCGGATCAGTACTTC CASSLLQGSDQYF
TRBD1 TRBJ1-1 TRBV30 NA TGTGCCTGGAGTGTACAGGGGCGGTACACTGAAGCTTTCTTT CAWSVQGRYTEAFF
NA TRBJ1-1 TRBV5-1 NA TGCGCCAGCAGCTTAGAAGACAGGCCGAACACTGAAGCTTTCTTT CASSLEDRPNTEAFF
NA TRBJ1-1 TRBV6-6 NA TGTGCCAGCAGTTACTCGGGGGTCGGGGGTGGCACTGAAGCTTTCTTT CASSYSGVGGGTEAFF
TRBD2 TRBJ2-1 TRBV18 few TGTGCCAGCTCAGAACTAGCGGGTTTATACAATGAGCAGTTCTTC CASSELAGLYNEQFF
TRBD1 TRBJ1-1 TRBV15 few TGTGCCACCAGCAGAGACGACAGGGTGGGACCTGAAGCTTTCTTT CATSRDDRVGPEAFF
NA TRBJ2-7 TRBV5-1 few TGCGCCAGCAGCTTGGAGCGGTCGGCAGAGCAGTACTTC CASSLERSAEQYF
TRBD1 TRBJ1-2 TRBV25-1 NA TGTGCCAGCACAGTGGCAGGGGGCGAAGTAGGCTACACCTTC CASTVAGGEVGYTF
TRBD2 TRBJ2-1 TRBV5-1 few TGCGCCAGCAGCTTGTTTCCGGGCTTCGGGGCGGGAGGATTGGATGAGCAGTTCTTC CASSLFPGFGAGGLDEQFF
NA TRBJ2-1 TRBV4-1 few TGCGCCAGCAGCCAAGATCGACACCATGAGCAGTTCTTC CASSQDRHHEQFF
TRBD1 TRBJ2-7 TRBV28 NA TGTGCCAGCAGTTTACCTATGACAGGGGGCGAGCAGTACTTC CASSLPMTGGEQYF
TRBD1 TRBJ2-7 TRBV7-2 many TGTGCCAGCAGCCACCGACAGGGAAGGTTAACCTTC CASSHRQGRLTF
TRBD2 TRBJ2-1 TRBV19 NA TGTGCCAGTAGTATCTTCGTCGGACTAGCGGGAGGTATACCGGTTTGTGAGCAGTTCTTC CASSIFVGLAGGIPVCEQFF
TRBD1 TRBJ1-5 TRBV28 few TGTGCCAGCAGTGCAGGGGGCTCAAGCCGGCAGCCCCAGCATTTT CASSAGGSSRQPQHF
NA TRBJ2-5 TRBV25-1 NA TGTGCCAGCAGTGAAGAGGGCAGGGGAACCGAGACCCAGTACTTC CASSEEGRGTETQYF
NA TRBJ1-5 TRBV2 NA TGTGCCAGCAGTAGTGGGGTCAGGGTTCAGAGCAATCAGCCCCAGCATTTT CASSSGVRVQSNQPQHF
TRBD2 TRBJ2-7 TRBV18 few TGTGCCAGCTCACCAATCCCTGATAGCGGGAGATCTGAGCAGTACTTC CASSPIPDSGRSEQYF
NA TRBJ2-3 TRBV20-1 few TGCAGTGCTTACTATACAGATACGCAGTATTTT CSAYYTDTQYF